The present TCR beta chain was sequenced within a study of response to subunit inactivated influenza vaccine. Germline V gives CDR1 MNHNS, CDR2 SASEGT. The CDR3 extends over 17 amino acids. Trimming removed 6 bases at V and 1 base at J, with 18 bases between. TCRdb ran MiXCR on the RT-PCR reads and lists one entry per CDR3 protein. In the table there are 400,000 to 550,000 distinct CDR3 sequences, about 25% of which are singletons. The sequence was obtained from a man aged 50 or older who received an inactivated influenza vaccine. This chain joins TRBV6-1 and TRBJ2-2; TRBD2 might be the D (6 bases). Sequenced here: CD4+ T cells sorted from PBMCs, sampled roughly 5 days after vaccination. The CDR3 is CASRRLGLARNTGELFF. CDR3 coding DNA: TGTGCCAGCAGGAGACTCGGGCTAGCGAGGAACACCGGGGAGCTGTTTTTT.